This T cell receptor (beta chain) was recovered during a study of blood T cell repertoires in COVID-19 (dated by TCRdb to 2018 to 2021). Notes on the research overall: Samples from collaborators originated in the United States, Italy and Spain and spanned both the acute and convalescent phases of COVID-19. Deeply sampled blood TCRbeta repertoires from subjects exposed to, actively infected with, or recovered from COVID-19 were included in the dataset. The prospective study material was composed of cDNA or gDNA derived from T cells, B-cell-depleted T cells, or PBMCs. HLA class I and class II types, where available, came from metadata supplied by the sample provider rather than from assay-based typing. The repertoires were made available in a free public database intended to serve as a resource for research on the immune response to SARS-CoV-2. Samples were obtained from the ongoing ImmuneRACE study (first 160 participants) and from 1,254 subjects provided by 6 global collaborators. The sample metadata nearly always contained a de-identified subject ID, COVID-19 status, age in years and sex.

At one collaborating source in Seattle, patients were enrolled during active infection and were followed longitudinally through the course of disease. The collaborating institutions used their own protocols to collect whole blood in K2EDTA tubes. Collaborator samples were shipped for TCRbeta analysis as frozen whole blood, isolated PBMCs, or DNA extracted from either sample type. TCRbeta CDR3 regions were amplified from genomic DNA by means of the immunoSEQ Assay, a bias-controlled multiplex PCR. The authors' analysis ran thus. Within the assay, amplification of reference gene primers was used to estimate how many nucleated cells each sample contained. Sequence reads were collapsed and filtered to measure the absolute abundance of every unique TCRbeta CDR3 rearrangement. For each sample, productive Simpson clonality was calculated as the square root of Simpson's diversity index over productive rearrangements. TCRdb retrieved this table from immuneACCESS and kept in-frame rearrangements only. Not all clones are present; in checked studies, unresolved V genes account for under half, and no reason is known for the remainder. The V and J calls and clone size are taken from that table; D and trimming were inferred from the DNA. This sample holds just over 350,000 clones; approximately 86% were observed only once. The ten largest clones represent around 7.5% of the sample.

According to the germline V gene, CDR1 reads SGHNT and CDR2 reads YENEEA. The CDR3 spans 15 residues, from the cysteine through the phenylalanine. Only the CDR3 DNA is retained, 45 bases long and in frame from the first base. Germline trimming: 5 bases from V, 5 bases from J; junction bases outside gene matches: 7. What the work shows at the level of the full study, not this receptor alone: The quantity of clinical and demographic metadata differed by source and by participant and was supplied without curation.

This clone showed up just a few times. It has no known antigen specificity. Per-base qualities were not stored, and no clone one base away is much larger. The chain is made from TRBV11-3 and TRBJ2-5; the junction holds 11 bases that match TRBD2. Sequences were obtained from peripheral blood. This sequence originates from a woman aged 60-75 years with COVID-19, enrolled during active disease. The encoded CDR3 is CASSLGRTSGETQYF. The bases are TGTGCCAGCAGCCTCGGGCGGACTAGCGGGGAGACCCAGTACTTC.